The 29 T cell receptor beta chains in this list originate from one sample, sequenced in a study of blood T cell repertoires in COVID-19. Profiling relied on immunoSEQ multiplex PCR, and the TCRdb table lists in-frame clones only, not all of them. Among 150,000 to 200,000 clones listed, almost 80% were seen once. Sequences were obtained from peripheral blood. These TCRs come from a man in his 60s with active or convalescent COVID-19.

This clone was detected many times. The chain recombines TRBV15 with TRBJ2-3, with 9 bases fitting TRBD2. The length of the CDR3 is 16 residues. Germline V gene lookup returns CDR1 LNHNV and CDR2 YYDKDF (reference sequence). The ends lost 0 bases at V and 7 bases at J; junction bases unmatched: 8. In DNA, the CDR3 is TGTGCCACCAGCAGAGATTCCGGCGGGAGGGGGAATACGCAGTATTTT. This sequence encodes CATSRDSGGRGNTQYF.

This chain joins TRBV5-1 and TRBJ2-2; D gene uncertain. Germline CDR1 reads SGHRS; CDR2 reads YFSETQ. Trimming took 4 bases from V and 8 from J, leaving 12 bases between them. The CDR3 has 13 amino acids. In nucleotides, the CDR3 is TGCGCCAGCAGCGGGCCACAGTCGGGGGAGCTGTTTTTT. Translation: CASSGPQSGELFF.

This clone was detected many times. The V call is TRBV6-5, the J call TRBJ2-5; no clear D gene. In germline, CDR1 is MNHEY, CDR2 SVGAGI. Between the trimmed V and J ends, which lost 0 bases and 5 bases, there was a span of 13 bases. The CDR3 runs 15 residues. The CDR3, as DNA: TGTGCCAGCAGTTACTCGGCCCAACCGACTGAGACCCAGTACTTC. This codes for CASSYSAQPTETQYF.

V gene TRBV21-1 combines with J gene TRBJ1-2. TRBV21-1 is noted as a pseudogene. CDR3 length: 12 residues. The CDR3 reads CASSLGVHGYTF. CDR3 DNA: TGTGCCAGCAGCCTCGGAGTACACGGCTACACCTTC.

This chain joins TRBV18 and TRBJ2-1; 9 bases map to TRBD1. Trimming took 3 bases from V and 4 from J; bases not matched to a gene: 10. The CDR3 consists of 17 residues. Per germline, CDR1 KGHSH and CDR2 LQKENI. CDR3 sequence (DNA): TGTGCCAGCTCACCCAACACAGGGGGCAGGAGGTACAATGAGCAGTTCTTC. Amino acids: CASSPNTGGRRYNEQFF.

This clone has just a few counts. The rearrangement uses TRBV2 and TRBJ2-7; 8 bases fit TRBD2. Germline values: CDR1 SNHLY, CDR2 FYNNEI. The CDR3 runs to 14 residues. The V gene end was trimmed by 8 bases and the J gene end by 5 bases; junction bases not matched to a gene: 11. The CDR3 loop reads CASLGGLAGHEQYF. The DNA for the CDR3 is TGTGCCAGCCTTGGGGGCCTAGCGGGCCACGAGCAGTACTTC.

The chain is built from TRBV4-3 and TRBJ2-1; 11 bases fit TRBD2. Germline V gene lookup returns CDR1 LGHNA and CDR2 YSLEER. The J segment lost 9 bases and the V segment lost 5 bases, leaving 18 bases of the junction unmatched. The CDR3 is 18 residues long. CDR3 sequence: CASSKPVAGGPVLGEQFF. The CDR3 DNA is TGCGCCAGCAGCAAACCCGTAGCGGGAGGGCCGGTCTTAGGTGAGCAGTTCTTC.

The rearrangement joins TRBV18 to TRBJ2-5; possible D gene TRBD2, 6 bases. The ends were cut back, 3 bases at V and 2 bases at J, with 10 bases in the middle. The CDR3 loop spans 14 amino acids. CDR1 is KGHSH, CDR2 LQKENI, per germline. CDR3: CASSPTAGQETQYF. As DNA, the CDR3 is TGTGCCAGCTCACCCACGGCGGGACAAGAGACCCAGTACTTC.

Written as DNA, the CDR3 is TGTGCCACCAGCAGAGATACATCAAGAAATCAGCCCCAGCATTTT. Residues: CATSRDTSRNQPQHF. The chain employs TRBV15 and TRBJ1-5; no clear D. CDR1 LNHNV and CDR2 YYDKDF come from the germline V gene (reference sequence). V was clipped by 0 bases and J by 4 bases, with 10 bases between them. The CDR3 is 15 residues long.

The chain links TRBV11-3 to TRBJ2-3; D gene uncertain. Germline lookup yields CDR1 SGHNT and CDR2 YENEEA. The CDR3 totals 12 residues. V lost 3 bases and J lost 4, with 5 bases in between. In DNA, the CDR3 is TGTGCCAGCAGCTTTCCGGCAGATACGCAGTATTTT. Protein product: CASSFPADTQYF.

As for this clone: The junction and the germline gene differ at one end; a read error may be behind it. J is TRBJ1-1 and V is TRBV4-3; D is ambiguous. Germline V lookup: CDR1 LGHNA, CDR2 YSLEER. The CDR3 is 13 amino acids. Here the CDR3 reads CASSQDYGPEAFF. The CDR3 nucleotides read TGCGCCAGCAGCCAAGATTATGGGCCTGAGGCTTTCTTT.

The chain recombines TRBV19 with TRBJ1-2; 7 nucleotides line up with TRBD1. The junction had 6 bases not matched to a gene; V was cut back by 1 base and J by 4 bases. Germline-derived CDR1 and CDR2 are LNHDA and SQIVND (reference sequence). CDR3 length equals 15 residues. CDR3 in amino acids: CASSIARTGFYGYTF. In DNA, the CDR3 is TGTGCCAGTAGTATAGCGAGGACAGGCTTCTATGGCTACACCTTC.

This rearrangement joins TRBV15 to TRBJ1-2; TRBD1 might be the D (5 bases). The ends were cut back, 3 bases at V and 4 bases at J, with 9 bases in the middle. Per germline, CDR1 LNHNV and CDR2 YYDKDF (reference sequence). CDR3 length: 13 amino acids. CDR3 DNA sequence: TGTGCCACCAGCAGTGACAGTGGCTATGGCTACACCTTC. Protein product: CATSSDSGYGYTF.

CDR3 sequence reads: CASRGRGLGNTGELFF. The CDR3 DNA follows: TGTGCCAGCAGGGGCCGGGGGTTAGGGAACACCGGGGAGCTGTTTTTT. V gene TRBV2 combines with J gene TRBJ2-2; tentative D call: TRBD2 (6 bases). The CDR3 spans 16 residues. Germline V gene data show CDR1 as SNHLY and CDR2 as FYNNEI. With 6 bases removed from V and 1 base from J, the gap between germline ends came to 15 bases.

The chain combines TRBV3-1 (or the pseudogene TRBV3-2) with TRBJ1-3; tentatively, D is TRBD1 (6 bases). Looked up from germline, CDR1 is LGHDT and CDR2 is YNNKEL (reference sequence). Deletions cut 8 bases from V and 0 bases from J, with 11 bases between. The CDR3 extends over 14 amino acids. CDR3 in amino acids: CASARQVSGNTIYF. The CDR3 nucleotides read TGTGCCAGCGCCCGACAGGTCTCTGGAAACACCATATATTTT.

The sample holds many counts of this clone. This chain uses TRBV6-6 with TRBJ1-1, with 7 bases identical to TRBD1. CDR1 is MNHNY and CDR2 is SVGAGI in the germline V gene (reference sequence). This CDR3 is built from 14 residues. The V and J ends lost 5 bases and 11 bases, in that order; junction bases with no gene match: 14. For the CDR3, the DNA is TGTGCCAGCAGTACCCCGGACAGGTCTGATTTGGCTTTCTTT. Its translation is CASSTPDRSDLAFF.

The chain combines TRBV30 with TRBJ1-1; D perhaps matches TRBD1 (6 bases). Trimming took off 2 bases at V and 3 bases at J, with 19 bases between the two ends. The germline V gene encodes CDR1 GTSNPN and CDR2 SVGIG (reference sequence). This CDR3 contains 16 residues. For the CDR3, the DNA is TGTGCCTGGAGTTTTAGGGCGGGGGCAAGGGACACTGAAGCTTTCTTT. Amino acid sequence: CAWSFRAGARDTEAFF.

The chain couples TRBV5-4 to TRBJ2-7, with D perhaps matching TRBD1 (5 bases). This CDR3 is 13 amino acids long. Between the trimmed V and J ends, which lost 0 bases and 2 bases, there was a span of 6 bases. CDR1 and CDR2 from the germline V gene are SGHNT and YYREEE (reference sequence). This CDR3 reads CASSLAGPYEQYF. The CDR3 nucleotides are TGTGCCAGCAGCTTGGCAGGGCCCTACGAGCAGTACTTC.

This clone was recorded only once. V usage is TRBV27 and J usage is TRBJ2-7; D may be TRBD2 (5 bases). Germline V gene data show CDR1 as MNHEY and CDR2 as SMNVEV (reference sequence). This CDR3 comprises 14 residues. Trimming removed 6 bases at V and 1 base at J, with 13 bases between. The CDR3 region has the DNA TGTGCCAGCAGCCGAGGGAGAACTTCCTACGAGCAGTACTTC. It codes for CASSRGRTSYEQYF.

The chain has TRBV7-2 and TRBJ1-2; D unclear. Germline values: CDR1 SGHTA, CDR2 FQGNSA. This CDR3 contains 14 residues. Trimming cost V 1 base and J 4 bases, with 10 bases left between them. The CDR3 DNA is TGTGCCAGCAGCTTAGGGGGAGAGTCCTATGGCTACACCTTC. Protein: CASSLGGESYGYTF.

The CDR3 spells CASSQGLAGETQYF. The CDR3 DNA sequence: TGCGCCAGCAGCCAAGGGCTAGCGGGAGAGACCCAGTACTTC. V usage is TRBV4-3 and J usage is TRBJ2-5; the match to TRBD2 covers 8 bases. The V segment lost 1 base and the J segment 4 bases; nucleotides outside the gene matches: 2. The CDR3 has 14 amino acids. CDR1 and CDR2 from the germline V gene are LGHNA and YSLEER.

J is TRBJ1-2 and V is TRBV27; 9 bases are a match to TRBD1. This CDR3 is 16 amino acids long. Germline CDR1 is MNHEY and CDR2 is SMNVEV (reference sequence). V shed 9 bases and J 1 base; nucleotides not matched to a gene: 12. The CDR3 reads CASKSHAGQGNYGYTF. CDR3 nucleotides: TGTGCCAGTAAGAGCCATGCGGGACAGGGTAACTATGGCTACACCTTC.

The chain has TRBV4-3 and TRBJ1-2; D is undetermined. Germline V gene lookup returns CDR1 LGHNA and CDR2 YSLEER. V lost 0 bases and J lost 8, with 19 bases in between. The CDR3 has 16 amino acids. CDR3 region: CASSQDLWEPVFGYTF. The CDR3 nucleotides are TGCGCCAGCAGCCAAGATTTGTGGGAGCCTGTTTTCGGCTACACCTTC.

The chain links TRBV10-3 to TRBJ2-7; D not certain. This CDR3 region has 13 residues. The V gene's germline CDR1 is ENHRY and CDR2 SYGVKD. Trimming pared 2 bases from V and 1 base from J, leaving 6 bases between. This chain's CDR3 is CAISEEASYEQYF. CDR3 DNA sequence: TGTGCCATCAGTGAGGAAGCTTCCTACGAGCAGTACTTC.

The chain links TRBV27 to TRBJ2-1; 8 bases line up with TRBD1. Per the germline V gene, CDR1 is MNHEY and CDR2 is SMNVEV (reference sequence). Losses at the gene ends were 4 bases for V and 10 bases for J; bases not matched to a gene: 12. CDR3 length equals 15 residues. The CDR3 nucleotides read TGTGCCAGCAGTTACCCTGGGACAGGACTGGGGGAGCAGTTCTTC. This translates into CASSYPGTGLGEQFF.

This sequence joins TRBV15 and TRBJ2-1; 10 nucleotides line up with TRBD2. Germline trimming cut 5 bases from V and 4 bases from J; bases unmatched to any gene: 8. The CDR3 contains 16 residues. Germline-derived CDR1 and CDR2 are LNHNV and YYDKDF (reference sequence). The CDR3: CATSLGLARPYNEQFF. CDR3 coding DNA: TGTGCCACCAGCTTGGGACTAGCGAGACCTTACAATGAGCAGTTCTTC.

The chain combines TRBV15 with TRBJ2-3; perhaps TRBD1 as D (6 bases). The ends were cut back, 3 bases at V and 1 base at J, with 8 bases in the middle. The CDR3 contains 14 residues. Germline V gene lookup returns CDR1 LNHNV and CDR2 YYDKDF (reference sequence). Here the CDR3 DNA reads TGTGCCACCAGCAGCGGACAGCGCACAGATACGCAGTATTTT. Protein product: CATSSGQRTDTQYF.

The chain uses TRBV14 and TRBJ1-1; 7 positions agree with TRBD1. With 5 bases clipped from V and 0 bases from J, the junction kept 9 bases outside the gene matches. CDR1 SGHDN and CDR2 FVKESK come from the germline V gene. This CDR3 contains 16 residues. In DNA, the CDR3 is TGTGCCAGCAGCGCACAGGGGTGGGGGTTGAACACTGAAGCTTTCTTT. Translating gives CASSAQGWGLNTEAFF.

J is TRBJ2-1 and V is TRBV3-1 (or the pseudogene TRBV3-2), with 8 nucleotides matching TRBD2. Germline V lookup: CDR1 LGHDT, CDR2 YNNKEL (reference sequence). The trim removed 2 bases at V and 5 bases at J, leaving 5 bases unmatched. This CDR3 region has 15 residues. CDR3 region: CASSQSGSVHNEQFF. DNA of the CDR3: TGTGCCAGCAGCCAAAGCGGGAGCGTCCACAATGAGCAGTTCTTC.